This TCR beta chain came from a study of prognosis after radiotherapy for stage I lung cancer. The CDR3 covers 14 residues. CDR1 and CDR2 (germline): SNHLY, FYNNEI. V lost 6 bases and J 0 bases, leaving 11 bases between the germline ends. A draw of approximately 6.6 milliliters of peripheral blood took place at each of two time points. Whole-study results and caveats: Before stereotactic body radiation therapy the median unique TCR clone count was some 9,900, and afterwards it fell to several thousand. Reportedly, metastasis status was linked to differences in TRBV and TRBJ usage frequencies.

Template was genomic DNA; TCR beta CDR3 amplified in two multiplex PCR rounds. The first round of PCR was done with primers that matched each TRBV and TRBJ gene. One entry per CDR3 protein results from TCRdb running MiXCR on the multiplex PCR reads. The repertoire includes more than 15,000 distinct CDR3 sequences, less than 55% of them detected once, and about 40% sits in the top ten. By sample share, this clonotype is medium-sized (0.01 to 0.1%). The target antigen is unknown. This sequence was found in a donor over 45 with non-small cell lung cancer. The genes are TRBV2 and TRBJ1-2; D is uncertain. The sample in question was PBMCs, obtained before or after stereotactic body radiation therapy (not recorded which). In nucleotides, the CDR3 is TGTGCCAGCAGGGCAGAACTTACTAACTATGGCTACACCTTC. Protein: CASRAELTNYGYTF.